These T cell receptor beta chains were read from a single sample in a study of T cell responses to AZD1222 COVID-19 vaccine. Profiling relied on immunoSEQ multiplex PCR, and the TCRdb table lists in-frame clones only, not all of them. The sample contains about 150,000 clones, less than 90% of which appear only once. Sequencing used peripheral blood, obtained on day 0 of AZD1222 vaccination. These receptors came from an adult in good health. The conserved cysteine and the conserved F or W are not part of the CDR3 here. The order of the fields is J gene, V gene, CDR3 protein.

J: TRBJ2-1; V: TRBV7-6; CDR3: ASSLGSGGANEQF
J: TRBJ2-5; V: TRBV10-3; CDR3: AISRDTYQETQY
J: TRBJ2-3; V: TRBV18; CDR3: ASSPPNRLAGGTGDTQY
J: TRBJ1-3; V: TRBV7-9; CDR3: ASSLNGRNSGNTIY
J: TRBJ2-7; V: TRBV24-1; CDR3: ATSDFARGHEQY
J: TRBJ2-5; V: TRBV9; CDR3: ASSVGQVGVQETQY
J: TRBJ2-4; V: TRBV7-9; CDR3: ASSLDLQAKNIQY
J: TRBJ1-6; V: TRBV6-5; CDR3: ASKGTENSPLH
J: TRBJ2-2; V: TRBV5-1; CDR3: ASKSGTGVTGELF
J: TRBJ1-5; V: TRBV2; CDR3: ASSVQGIYSNQPQH
J: TRBJ2-7; V: TRBV6-5; CDR3: ASRPRGSSVGDY
J: TRBJ2-2; V: TRBV20-1; CDR3: SASLGGNTGELF
J: TRBJ1-5; V: TRBV19; CDR3: ASSIGTGGGPQH
J: TRBJ1-2; V: TRBV6-5; CDR3: ASSYSGRVRGYT
J: TRBJ1-2; V: TRBV7-2; CDR3: ASSLDSLYGYT
J: TRBJ1-5; V: TRBV2; CDR3: ASSPGTGGYQPQH
J: TRBJ1-2; V: TRBV19; CDR3: ASSTRVDDYGYT
J: TRBJ1-6; V: TRBV6-6; CDR3: ASSYQTFNSGSKRGSPLH
J: TRBJ1-2; V: TRBV10-3; CDR3: AISESIGPGFGGYT
J: TRBJ1-4; V: TRBV7-2; CDR3: ASSRDGINEKLF